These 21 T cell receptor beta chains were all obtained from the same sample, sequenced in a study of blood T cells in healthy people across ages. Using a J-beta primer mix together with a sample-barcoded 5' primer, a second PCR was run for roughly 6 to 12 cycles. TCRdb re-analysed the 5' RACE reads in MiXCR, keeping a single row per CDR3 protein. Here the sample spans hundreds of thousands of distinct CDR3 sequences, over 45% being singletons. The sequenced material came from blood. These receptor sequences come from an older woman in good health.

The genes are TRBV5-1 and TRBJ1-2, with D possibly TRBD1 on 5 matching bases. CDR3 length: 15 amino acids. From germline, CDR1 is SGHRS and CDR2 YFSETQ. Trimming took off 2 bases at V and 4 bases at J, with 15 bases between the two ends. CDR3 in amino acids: CASSFSGMWIYGYTF. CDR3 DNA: TGCGCCAGCAGCTTTTCAGGGATGTGGATCTATGGCTACACCTTC.

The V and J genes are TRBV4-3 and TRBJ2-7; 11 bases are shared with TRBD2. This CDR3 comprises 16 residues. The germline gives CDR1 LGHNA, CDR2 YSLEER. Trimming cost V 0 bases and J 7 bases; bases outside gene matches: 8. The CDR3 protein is CASSQDPGLAGWEQYF. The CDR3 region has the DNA TGCGCCAGCAGCCAAGATCCCGGACTAGCGGGCTGGGAGCAGTACTTC.

In nucleotides, the CDR3 is TGTGCCAGCAGCCAAGGTGGGGACGCGGGTGAGCAGTTCTTC. This sequence encodes CASSQGGDAGEQFF. The genes are TRBV4-2 and TRBJ2-1, with D perhaps given as TRBD1 or TRBD2 (5 bases each). This CDR3 has 14 residues. CDR1 and CDR2 from the germline V gene are LGHNA and YNFKEQ. The ends were cut back, 1 base at V and 9 bases at J, with 13 bases in the middle.

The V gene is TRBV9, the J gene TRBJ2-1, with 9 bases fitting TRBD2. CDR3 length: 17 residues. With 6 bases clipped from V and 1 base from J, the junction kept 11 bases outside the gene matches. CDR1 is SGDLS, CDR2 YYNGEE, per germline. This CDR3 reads CASTPGLAFGSYNEQFF. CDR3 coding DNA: TGTGCCAGCACCCCGGGACTAGCTTTCGGTTCCTACAATGAGCAGTTCTTC.

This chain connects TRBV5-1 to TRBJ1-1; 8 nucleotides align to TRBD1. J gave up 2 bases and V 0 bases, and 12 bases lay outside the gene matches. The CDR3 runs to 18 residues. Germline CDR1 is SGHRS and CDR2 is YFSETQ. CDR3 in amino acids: CASSLGRGLTALNTEAFF. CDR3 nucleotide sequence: TGCGCCAGCAGCTTGGGCAGGGGGCTAACGGCCCTAAACACTGAAGCTTTCTTT.

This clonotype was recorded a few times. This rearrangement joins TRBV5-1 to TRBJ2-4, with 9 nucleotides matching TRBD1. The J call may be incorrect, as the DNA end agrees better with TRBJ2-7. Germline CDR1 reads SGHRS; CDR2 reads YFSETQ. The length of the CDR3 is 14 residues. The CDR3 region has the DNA TGCGCCAGCAGCTTTTCTGACAGGGGGTACGAGCAGTACTTC. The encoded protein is CASSFSDRGYEQYF.

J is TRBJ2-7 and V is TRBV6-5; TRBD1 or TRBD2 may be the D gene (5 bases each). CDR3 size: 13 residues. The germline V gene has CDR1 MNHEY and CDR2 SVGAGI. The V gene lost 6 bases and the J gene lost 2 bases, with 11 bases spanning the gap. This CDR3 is CASRPPGPYEQYF. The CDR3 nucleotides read TGTGCCAGCAGACCCCCGGGACCCTACGAGCAGTACTTC.

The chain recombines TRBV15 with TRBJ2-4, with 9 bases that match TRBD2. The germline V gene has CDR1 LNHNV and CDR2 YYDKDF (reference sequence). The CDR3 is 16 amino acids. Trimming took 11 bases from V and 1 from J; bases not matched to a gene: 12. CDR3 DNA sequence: TGTGCCCCGGGACTAGCCCGATCCCTGGCCAAAAACATTCAGTACTTC. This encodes CAPGLARSLAKNIQYF.

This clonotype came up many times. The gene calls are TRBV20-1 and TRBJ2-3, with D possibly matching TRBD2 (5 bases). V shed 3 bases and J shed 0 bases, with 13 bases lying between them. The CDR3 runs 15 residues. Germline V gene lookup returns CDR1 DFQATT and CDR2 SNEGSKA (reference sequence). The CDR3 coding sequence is TGCAGTGCTAGGCGGCGGAGCGGAAGCACAGATACGCAGTATTTT. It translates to CSARRRSGSTDTQYF.

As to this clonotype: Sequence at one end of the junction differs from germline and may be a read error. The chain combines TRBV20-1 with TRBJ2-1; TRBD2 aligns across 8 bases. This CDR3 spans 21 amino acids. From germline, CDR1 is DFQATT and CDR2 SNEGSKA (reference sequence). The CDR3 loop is CSAMSASGSAKRVSSCNEQFF. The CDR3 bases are TGCAGTGCTATGTCCGCGAGCGGGAGCGCAAAGCGGGTAAGCTCCTGCAATGAGCAGTTCTTC.

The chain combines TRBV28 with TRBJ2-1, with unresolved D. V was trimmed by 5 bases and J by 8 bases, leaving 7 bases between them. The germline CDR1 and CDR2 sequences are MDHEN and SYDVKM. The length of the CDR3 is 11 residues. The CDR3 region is CASSTLHEQFF. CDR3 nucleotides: TGTGCCAGCAGTACCCTCCATGAGCAGTTCTTC.

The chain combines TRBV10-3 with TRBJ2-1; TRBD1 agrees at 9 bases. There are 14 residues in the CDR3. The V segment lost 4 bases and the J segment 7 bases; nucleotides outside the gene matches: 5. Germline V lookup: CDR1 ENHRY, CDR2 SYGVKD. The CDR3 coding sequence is TGTGCCATCAGTGTCGCCGGACAGGGGAATGAGCAGTTCTTC. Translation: CAISVAGQGNEQFF.

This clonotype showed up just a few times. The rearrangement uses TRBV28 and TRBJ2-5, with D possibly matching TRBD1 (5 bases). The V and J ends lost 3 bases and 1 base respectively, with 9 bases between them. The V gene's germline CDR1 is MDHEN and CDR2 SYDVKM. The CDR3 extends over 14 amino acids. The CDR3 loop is CASSFSGIQETQYF. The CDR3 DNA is TGTGCCAGCAGTTTTTCAGGGATCCAAGAGACCCAGTACTTC.

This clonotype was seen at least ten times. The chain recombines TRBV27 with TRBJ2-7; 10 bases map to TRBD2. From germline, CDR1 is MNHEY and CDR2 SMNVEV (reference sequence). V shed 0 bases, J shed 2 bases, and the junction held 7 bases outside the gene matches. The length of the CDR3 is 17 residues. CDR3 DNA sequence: TGTGCCAGCAGTTTATCGATGAGCAGCGGGAGGGCCTACGAGCAGTACTTC. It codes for CASSLSMSSGRAYEQYF.

CDR3 nucleotides: TGTGCCAGTGGATTCGGGACAGGGAGCAATCAGCCCCAGCATTTT. Translation gives CASGFGTGSNQPQHF. The chain carries TRBV19 and TRBJ1-5, with 9 bases aligning to TRBD1. Germline CDR1 reads LNHDA; CDR2 reads SQIVND (reference sequence). Unmatched junction bases numbered 6, after V lost 8 bases and J lost 1 base. CDR3 length: 15 amino acids.

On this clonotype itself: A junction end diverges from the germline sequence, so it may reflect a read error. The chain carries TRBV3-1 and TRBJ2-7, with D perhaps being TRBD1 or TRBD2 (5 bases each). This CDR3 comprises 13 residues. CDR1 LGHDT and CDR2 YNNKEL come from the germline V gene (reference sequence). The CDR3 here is CASSPGRSYDQYF. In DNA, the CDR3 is TGTGCCAGCAGCCCGGGACGGTCCTACGATCAGTACTTC.

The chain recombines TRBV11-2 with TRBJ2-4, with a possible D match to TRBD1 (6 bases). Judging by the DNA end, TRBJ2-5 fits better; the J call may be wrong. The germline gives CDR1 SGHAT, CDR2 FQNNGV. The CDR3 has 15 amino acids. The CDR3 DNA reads TGTGCCAGCAGCGCCTACGAGGGGGAGTGGGAGACCCAGTACTTC. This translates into CASSAYEGEWETQYF.

The CDR3 nucleotides read TGTGCCAGCAGTTTATCTTACACCGGGGAGCTGTTTTTT. Translated: CASSLSYTGELFF. This chain links TRBV27 with TRBJ2-2; D ambiguous. CDR1 MNHEY and CDR2 SMNVEV come from the germline V gene (reference sequence). With 0 bases removed from V and 3 bases from J, the gap between germline ends came to 2 bases. The CDR3 is 13 amino acids.

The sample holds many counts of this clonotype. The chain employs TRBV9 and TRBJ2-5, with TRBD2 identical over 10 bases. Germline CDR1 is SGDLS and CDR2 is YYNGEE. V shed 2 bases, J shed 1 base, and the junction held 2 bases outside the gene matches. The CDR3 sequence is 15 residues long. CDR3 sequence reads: CASSVGTSAQETQYF. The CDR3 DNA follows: TGTGCCAGCAGCGTTGGGACTAGCGCCCAAGAGACCCAGTACTTC.

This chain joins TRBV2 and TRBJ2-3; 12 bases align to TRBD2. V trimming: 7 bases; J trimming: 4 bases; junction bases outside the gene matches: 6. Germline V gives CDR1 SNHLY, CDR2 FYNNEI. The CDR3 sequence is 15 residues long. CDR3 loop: CASTRLAGDPDTQYF. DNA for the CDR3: TGTGCCAGCACTCGACTAGCGGGAGACCCAGATACGCAGTATTTT.

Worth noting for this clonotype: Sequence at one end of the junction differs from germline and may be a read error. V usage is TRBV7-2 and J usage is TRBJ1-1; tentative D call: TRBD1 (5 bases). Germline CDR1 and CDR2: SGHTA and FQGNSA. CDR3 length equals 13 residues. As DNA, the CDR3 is TGCGCCAGCAGCCTACACACCGGGACGCGGGCTTTCTTT. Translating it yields CASSLHTGTRAFF.